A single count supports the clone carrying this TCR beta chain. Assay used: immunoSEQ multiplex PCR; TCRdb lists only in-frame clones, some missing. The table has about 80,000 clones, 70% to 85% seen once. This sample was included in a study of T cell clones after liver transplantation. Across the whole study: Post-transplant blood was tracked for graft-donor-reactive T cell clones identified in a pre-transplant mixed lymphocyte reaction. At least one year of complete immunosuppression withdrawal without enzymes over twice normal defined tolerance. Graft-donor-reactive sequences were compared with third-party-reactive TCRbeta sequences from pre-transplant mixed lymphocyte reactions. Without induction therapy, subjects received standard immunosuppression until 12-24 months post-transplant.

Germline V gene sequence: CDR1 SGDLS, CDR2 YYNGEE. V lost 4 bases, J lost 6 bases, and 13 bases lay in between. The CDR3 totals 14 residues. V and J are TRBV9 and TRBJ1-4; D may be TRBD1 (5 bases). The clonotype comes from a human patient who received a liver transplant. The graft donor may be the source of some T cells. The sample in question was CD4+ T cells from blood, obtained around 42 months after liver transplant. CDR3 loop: CASSRTGGDEKLFF. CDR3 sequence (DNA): TGTGCCAGCAGCCGTACGGGAGGGGATGAAAAACTGTTTTTT.